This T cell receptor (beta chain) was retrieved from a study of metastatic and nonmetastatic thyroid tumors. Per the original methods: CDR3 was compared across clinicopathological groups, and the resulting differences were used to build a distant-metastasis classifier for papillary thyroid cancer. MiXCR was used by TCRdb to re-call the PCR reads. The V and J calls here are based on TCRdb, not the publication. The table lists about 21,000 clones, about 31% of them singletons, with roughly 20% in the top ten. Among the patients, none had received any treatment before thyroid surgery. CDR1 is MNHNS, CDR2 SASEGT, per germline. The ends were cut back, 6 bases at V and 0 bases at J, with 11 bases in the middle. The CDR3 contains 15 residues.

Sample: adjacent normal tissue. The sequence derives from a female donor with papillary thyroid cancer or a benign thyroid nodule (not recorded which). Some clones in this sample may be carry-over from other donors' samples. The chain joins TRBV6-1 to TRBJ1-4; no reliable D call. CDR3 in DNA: TGTGCCAGCAGGGACGGCCCTGCAACTAATGAAAAACTGTTTTTT. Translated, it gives CASRDGPATNEKLFF.